The TCR beta chain under discussion was sequenced for a study of T cells in Graves' hyperthyroidism and ophthalmopathy. Germline-derived CDR1 and CDR2 are KGHSH and LQKENI. The CDR3 is 13 residues long. V lost 3 bases, J lost 3 bases, and 6 bases lay in between. Ophthalmopathy patients had Clinical Activity Score at least 3, NOSPECS grade at least 4, duration under 3 months. TCR beta CDR3 regions were amplified from RNA transcripts. The HTBI primer set served for first-round RT-PCR of the TCR CDR3. TCRdb used MiXCR to reprocess the multiplex PCR reads, holding one entry per CDR3 protein. The sample shows about 400,000 distinct CDR3 sequences, 12% to 15% of them seen only once.

The sequenced material came from blood. This clonotype was obtained from a woman aged 55 to 70 with Graves' ophthalmopathy. J is TRBJ2-1 and V is TRBV18, with D uncertain. CDR3 amino acids: CASSPRNYNEQFF. The CDR3 DNA sequence: TGTGCCAGCTCACCCCGTAACTACAATGAGCAGTTCTTC.